A selection of T cell receptor beta chains follows, all from one sample in a study of Graves' ophthalmopathy and Graves' hyperthyroidism. TCRdb called the multiplex PCR reads again in MiXCR, with one record for every CDR3 protein. The repertoire includes 360,000 or so distinct CDR3 sequences, 15% to 20% of them detected once, and 1.5% to 2% sits in the top ten. Sequencing was carried out using peripheral blood. The source is a woman younger than 35 with Graves' ophthalmopathy. Each CDR3 is given with its conserved first and last residue. A D gene is named only where the DNA matches it firmly. Clone size appears in some rows only: once, few, many, or a class for an expanded clone.

d_call,clone_size,j_call,v_call,cdr3_aa,cdr3_nt
TRBD1,many,TRBJ2-7,TRBV7-2,CASSLTGGSPYEQYF,TGTGCCAGCAGCCTAACAGGGGGCTCACCCTACGAGCAGTACTTC
TRBD1,NA,TRBJ2-7,TRBV10-3,CAISEETGNREQYF,TGTGCCATCAGCGAAGAGACAGGGAATCGCGAGCAGTACTTC
TRBD1,NA,TRBJ2-4,TRBV28,CASSLGQGYIQYF,TGTGCCAGCAGTCTTGGACAGGGTTACATTCAGTACTTC
NA,many,TRBJ1-3,TRBV6-1,CASSKPIGGSGNTIYF,TGTGCCAGCAGTAAACCAATCGGAGGCTCTGGAAACACCATATATTTT
NA,many,TRBJ2-7,TRBV19,CASSIGMGHEYEQYF,TGTGCCAGTAGTATTGGCATGGGACACGAATACGAGCAGTACTTC
NA,many,TRBJ1-6,TRBV18,CASSPVAGSNSPLHF,TGTGCCAGCTCACCAGTGGCAGGGTCTAATTCACCCCTCCACTTT
TRBD1,NA,TRBJ1-2,TRBV18,CASSPPGTVYGYTF,TGTGCCAGCTCACCTCCCGGGACAGTCTATGGCTACACCTTC
NA,many,TRBJ2-5,TRBV10-2,CASSESRGWETQYF,TGCGCCAGCAGTGAGTCAAGGGGTTGGGAGACCCAGTACTTC
NA,many,TRBJ1-5,TRBV3-1,CASSQGRYSNQPQHF,TGTGCCAGCAGCCAGGGCAGGTATAGCAATCAGCCCCAGCATTTT
NA,many,TRBJ1-1,TRBV19,CASCRKPGNTEAFF,TGTGCCAGTTGCAGGAAGCCGGGAAACACTGAAGCTTTCTTT
NA,many,TRBJ1-2,TRBV5-1,CASSETFSRDGYTF,TGCGCCAGCAGCGAAACGTTTAGTCGGGATGGCTACACCTTC
NA,many,TRBJ2-4,TRBV7-2,CASSLEGGRLTKNIQYF,TGTGCCAGCAGCTTAGAGGGGGGGAGGTTGACCAAAAACATTCAGTACTTC
NA,many,TRBJ2-2,TRBV28,CASNPAPGTGELFF,TGTGCCAGTAATCCGGCCCCGGGGACCGGGGAGCTGTTTTTT
NA,many,TRBJ1-5,TRBV7-8,CASSFPISNQPQHF,TGTGCCAGCAGCTTCCCGATCAGCAATCAGCCCCAGCATTTT
NA,many,TRBJ2-7,TRBV10-3,CAISESPGYEQYF,TGTGCCATCAGTGAGTCTCCAGGCTACGAGCAGTACTTC
NA,many,TRBJ1-1,TRBV29-1,CSVCPRTKQDTEAFF,TGCAGCGTATGTCCGAGGACCAAACAGGACACTGAAGCTTTCTTT
TRBD1,many,TRBJ2-2,TRBV28,CASSRDRVSLSPGELFF,TGTGCCAGCAGCCGGGACAGGGTTTCCTTATCACCGGGGGAGCTGTTTTTT
NA,many,TRBJ2-7,TRBV6-2/TRBV6-3,CASSRLRDGVYEQYF,TGTGCCAGCAGTAGGCTACGGGACGGTGTCTACGAGCAGTACTTC
NA,NA,TRBJ1-5,TRBV7-9,CASSWAGESQPQHF,TGTGCCAGCAGCTGGGCCGGGGAGAGTCAGCCCCAGCATTTT
TRBD1,few,TRBJ1-5,TRBV6-2/TRBV6-3,CASSKGDRGSGQPQHF,TGTGCCAGCAGTAAGGGGGACAGGGGGTCGGGTCAGCCCCAGCATTTT
NA,few,TRBJ2-5,TRBV4-2,CASSQGGAWETQYF,TGTGCCAGCAGCCAAGGGGGGGCGTGGGAGACCCAGTACTTC
TRBD1,NA,TRBJ1-5,TRBV7-9,CASSHGTADQPQHF,TGTGCCAGCAGCCACGGGACAGCTGATCAGCCCCAGCATTTT
NA,many,TRBJ1-1,TRBV20-1,CSAAFQANTEAFF,TGCAGTGCAGCTTTCCAGGCGAACACTGAAGCTTTCTTT
NA,many,TRBJ1-5,TRBV7-2,CASSLRAGRNQPQHF,TGTGCCAGCAGCTTACGAGCGGGGAGGAATCAGCCCCAGCATTTT
NA,NA,TRBJ1-3,TRBV15,CATSREHPIFGNTIYF,TGTGCCACCAGCAGAGAGCACCCCATCTTTGGAAACACCATATATTTT
NA,NA,TRBJ1-2,TRBV20-1,CSAREIDKNYGYTF,TGCAGTGCTAGAGAAATAGACAAGAACTATGGCTACACCTTC
NA,many,TRBJ2-2,TRBV12-5,CASAVGGSGELFF,TGTGCTAGTGCCGTCGGAGGGTCCGGGGAGCTGTTTTTT
NA,NA,TRBJ2-3,TRBV5-1,CASSEALFLDTQYF,TGCGCCAGCAGCGAGGCCCTTTTTCTTGATACGCAGTATTTT
TRBD1,many,TRBJ1-2,TRBV6-5,CASIWTGGQSYGYTF,TGTGCCAGCATCTGGACAGGGGGCCAAAGCTATGGCTACACCTTC
TRBD2,many,TRBJ2-4,TRBV20-1,CSAQDRSGGNIQYF,TGCAGTGCTCAAGACAGATCGGGGGGAAACATTCAGTACTTC
NA,NA,TRBJ2-7,TRBV6-1,CASSEAGWSYEQYF,TGTGCCAGCAGTGAAGCGGGCTGGTCCTACGAGCAGTACTTC
NA,many,TRBJ2-7,TRBV7-8,CASSEIWGPRRYEQYF,TGTGCCAGCAGCGAGATATGGGGGCCCAGACGCTACGAGCAGTACTTC
TRBD2,many,TRBJ2-2,TRBV19,CASSITAGGYTGELFF,TGTGCCAGTAGTATTACAGCGGGAGGTTACACCGGGGAGCTGTTTTTT
NA,many,TRBJ1-5,TRBV27,CASGPGQPQHF,TGTGCCAGCGGTCCCGGTCAGCCCCAGCATTTT
TRBD2,NA,TRBJ2-5,TRBV7-8,CASSFRTSGKRPETQYF,TGTGCCAGCAGCTTTAGGACTAGCGGGAAGAGACCAGAGACCCAGTACTTC
NA,many,TRBJ1-5,TRBV27,CASSLSGKTGMDNQPQHF,TGTGCCAGCAGTTTATCCGGGAAAACTGGGATGGACAATCAGCCCCAGCATTTT
NA,many,TRBJ2-2,TRBV11-2,CASSLGEAGELFF,TGTGCCAGCAGCTTAGGGGAGGCCGGGGAGCTGTTTTTT
TRBD1,many,TRBJ1-5,TRBV14,CASSQDFAGGKGQPQHF,TGTGCCAGCAGCCAAGATTTCGCAGGGGGTAAGGGCCAGCCCCAGCATTTT
TRBD2,many,TRBJ2-7,TRBV12-3/TRBV12-4,CASSPTSGRAYEQYF,TGTGCCAGCAGCCCGACTAGCGGGAGGGCCTACGAGCAGTACTTC
NA,many,TRBJ2-7,TRBV27,CASSIYDAGEQYF,TGTGCCAGCAGCATATATGACGCGGGGGAGCAGTACTTC